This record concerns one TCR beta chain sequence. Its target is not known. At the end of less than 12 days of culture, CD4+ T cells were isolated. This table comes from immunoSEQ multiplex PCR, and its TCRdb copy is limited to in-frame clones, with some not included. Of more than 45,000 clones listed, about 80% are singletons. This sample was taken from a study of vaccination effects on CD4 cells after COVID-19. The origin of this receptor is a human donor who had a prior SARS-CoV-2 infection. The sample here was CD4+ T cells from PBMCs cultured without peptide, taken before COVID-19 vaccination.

CDR3 nucleotides: TGTGCCTGGAGTGTGTTCGGGCCTAACTATGGCTACACCTTC. As protein: CAWSVFGPNYGYTF. J is TRBJ1-2 and V is TRBV30, with unresolved D. CDR3 length equals 14 residues. Germline V lookup: CDR1 GTSNPN, CDR2 SVGIG (reference sequence). Trimming pared 0 bases from V and 0 bases from J, leaving 8 bases between.